These 15 T cell receptor beta chains were sequenced from one sample in a study of cytomegalovirus exposure and HLA in healthy donors. Assay: immunoSEQ multiplex PCR; the TCRdb copy retains only in-frame clones and omits some. The repertoire has approximately 300,000 clones, roughly 90% of them found once; the top ten carry approximately 1.2%. The sequenced sample consisted of PBMCs. The origin of the receptors is a woman aged 25 to 45 in good health and CMV-seropositive.

The rearrangement links TRBV9 to TRBJ2-1; D is ambiguous. The CDR3 spans 15 residues. Trimming took 1 base from V and 0 from J, leaving 8 bases between them. Germline V gene data show CDR1 as SGDLS and CDR2 as YYNGEE. For the CDR3, the DNA is TGTGCCAGCAGCGTACAGGCTGCCTCCTACAATGAGCAGTTCTTC. This codes for CASSVQAASYNEQFF.

The rearrangement joins TRBV30 to TRBJ2-7; D is uncertain. The CDR3 extends over 13 amino acids. The V end lost 0 bases, the J end lost 1 base, and 7 bases lay between the germline ends. CDR1 GTSNPN and CDR2 SVGIG come from the germline V gene (reference sequence). The CDR3 here is CAWSVGWSYEQYF. The CDR3 nucleotides are TGTGCCTGGAGTGTCGGGTGGTCCTACGAGCAGTACTTC.

The count of this clone is one. The rearrangement joins TRBV7-2 to TRBJ2-7, with D possibly TRBD1 on 6 matching bases. The CDR3 length is 15 residues. Trimming took 3 bases from V and 1 from J, leaving 13 bases between them. The germline CDR1 and CDR2 sequences are SGHTA and FQGNSA. The CDR3 DNA reads as TGTGCCAGCAGCTTCTCAGGGGTGGGATCCTACGAGCAGTACTTC. The encoded protein is CASSFSGVGSYEQYF.

The J gene is TRBJ2-7, the V gene TRBV5-7; D is undetermined. TRBV5-7 is annotated as an ORF whose role is uncertain. The CDR3 runs to 9 residues. The CDR3 here is CATGWEQYF. For the CDR3, the DNA is TGTGCTACTGGTTGGGAGCAGTACTTC.

V is TRBV5-4 and J is TRBJ1-2, with no clear D. The CDR3 is 10 residues long. Trimming took 3 bases from V and 6 from J, leaving 3 bases between them. Germline loops: CDR1 SGHNT, CDR2 YYREEE (reference sequence). CDR3 in amino acids: CASSSDGYTF. CDR3 sequence (DNA): TGTGCCAGCAGCTCGGATGGCTACACCTTC.

The gene calls are TRBV29-1 and TRBJ2-7; 7 bases align to TRBD1. Trimming at V came to 0 bases and at J to 2 bases, leaving 4 bases not matched to a gene. The CDR3 has 14 amino acids. Germline assignment: CDR1 SQVTM and CDR2 ANQGSEA. The CDR3 DNA reads as TGCAGCGTTGAAGATGGTACAGGGGCCTACGAGCAGTACTTC. Residues: CSVEDGTGAYEQYF.

The CDR3 DNA reads TGTGCCAGCAGTTTAATCGGACAGGGGGCCGAGACCCAGTACTTC. It yields the protein CASSLIGQGAETQYF. V usage is TRBV28 and J usage is TRBJ2-5, with TRBD1 matching 11 bases. The germline V gene encodes CDR1 MDHEN and CDR2 SYDVKM. Unmatched junction bases numbered 4, after V lost 2 bases and J lost 5 bases. This CDR3 has 15 residues.

The rearrangement uses TRBV7-2 and TRBJ2-7, with D perhaps being TRBD1 or TRBD2 (5 bases each). The CDR3 has 14 residues. The germline CDR1 and CDR2 sequences are SGHTA and FQGNSA. The V end lost 5 bases, the J end lost 6 bases, and 17 bases lay between the germline ends. The CDR3: CASSQGPARGEQYF. As DNA, the CDR3 is TGTGCCAGCAGCCAAGGCCCCGCGAGGGGCGAGCAGTACTTC.

The chain has TRBV7-3 and TRBJ2-7; the match to TRBD2 covers 8 bases. V dropped 8 bases and J dropped 2; count of bases not matched to a gene: 14. The CDR3 length is 16 residues. Germline values: CDR1 SGHTA, CDR2 FQGTGA. CDR3 bases: TGTGCCAGCGACGCCGGGACTAGTGATCGGGCCTACGAGCAGTACTTC. Protein sequence: CASDAGTSDRAYEQYF. The full variable domain, with the rest looked up from reference TRBV7-3 and TRBJ2-7, is GAGVSQTPSNKVTEKGKYVELRCDPISGHTALYWYRQSLGQGPEFLIYFQGTGAADDSGLPNDRFFAVRPEGSVSTLKIQRTERGDSAVYLCASDAGTSDRAYEQYFGPGTRLTVT.

This sequence joins TRBV29-1 and TRBJ2-2; 7 positions agree with TRBD1. V shed 4 bases, J shed 1 base, and the junction held 0 bases outside the gene matches. This CDR3 has 13 residues. Germline V gives CDR1 SQVTM, CDR2 ANQGSEA. The CDR3 DNA reads TGCAGCGTTGGGACAGGGAACACCGGGGAGCTGTTTTTT. The encoded protein is CSVGTGNTGELFF.

This clone was recorded once. The V call is TRBV6-1, the J call TRBJ1-1; D gene ambiguous. CDR1 MNHNS and CDR2 SASEGT come from the germline V gene. The V and J ends lost 2 bases and 0 bases respectively, with 13 bases between them. CDR3 size: 16 residues. CDR3 sequence (DNA): TGTGCCAGCAGTGAATGGCAGCAGCTCATGAACACTGAAGCTTTCTTT. It encodes CASSEWQQLMNTEAFF.

The chain combines TRBV28 with TRBJ2-4; D is possibly TRBD1 or TRBD2 (5 bases each). This CDR3 has 18 residues. V lost 5 bases and J lost 0, with 20 bases in between. Germline CDR1 and CDR2: MDHEN and SYDVKM. This chain's CDR3 is CASSHTGTHNLAKNIQYF. The CDR3 DNA reads as TGTGCCAGCAGTCACACCGGGACCCACAATTTAGCCAAAAACATTCAGTACTTC.

This chain uses TRBV5-1 with TRBJ2-1; 9 bases match TRBD2. CDR1 and CDR2 from the germline V gene are SGHRS and YFSETQ. The trim removed 4 bases at V and 7 bases at J, leaving 9 bases unmatched. The CDR3 totals 15 residues. CDR3 nucleotides: TGCGCCAGCAGCGTTAGCGGGGGAGCAATGAATGAGCAGTTCTTC. Translation: CASSVSGGAMNEQFF.

The chain combines TRBV19 with TRBJ1-2; D unclear. The CDR3 has 11 amino acids. V lost 5 bases to trimming and J lost 4 bases, with 5 bases between them. Germline V gene sequence: CDR1 LNHDA, CDR2 SQIVND (reference sequence). The chain's CDR3 is CASSWAYGYTF. CDR3 in DNA: TGTGCCAGTAGTTGGGCCTATGGCTACACCTTC.

The J gene is TRBJ1-4, the V gene TRBV4-1; the D gene is possibly TRBD1 (6 bases). Trimming took 4 bases from V and 5 from J, leaving 8 bases between them. Per germline, CDR1 MGHRA and CDR2 YSYEKL. The CDR3 is 13 residues long. CDR3 DNA: TGCGCCAGCAGCCTCGGACAGAATGAAAAACTGTTTTTT. This gives the protein CASSLGQNEKLFF.